The T cell receptor (beta chain) under discussion was sequenced for a study of shared clonotypes between healthy human individuals. Study results and caveats: The generation probabilities recorded for non-shared clonotypes fell below those of clonotypes shared by all four donors. The study generally estimated greater richness for naive than memory subsets.

It was into CD45RA+ naive and CD45RA-negative memory subsets that the CD4+ cells were split. Each replicate PCR on the sorted subsets used roughly 190 ng DNA (around 30,000 T cell genomes). The table came from immunoSEQ multiplex PCR; TCRdb's copy has only in-frame clones and leaves some out. This table holds 640,000 or so clones, 72% found once. Germline V lookup: CDR1 SEHNR, CDR2 FQNEAQ (reference sequence). Losses at the gene ends were 0 bases for V and 4 bases for J; bases not matched to a gene: 4. There are 16 residues in the CDR3. About this clone: Antigen unknown.

The sequence was collected from a woman in her 30s in good health. Sequencing input: memory CD4+ T cells sorted from blood. The subset denotes: CD45RA-negative fraction. The V gene is TRBV7-9, the J gene TRBJ2-5; 11 bases line up with TRBD1. The CDR3 is CASSLARDRGGETQYF. For the CDR3, the DNA is TGTGCCAGCAGCTTAGCTCGGGACAGGGGGGGAGAGACCCAGTACTTC.